This TCR beta chain comes out of a study of T cell responses to AZD1222 COVID-19 vaccine. Study overall: It was second doses at about 4 or about 12 weeks that were pooled.

Sequencing was performed with immunoSEQ multiplex PCR; in TCRdb, only in-frame clones are kept and a portion is missing. This table holds about 150,000 clones, over 90% found once. V shed 2 bases, J shed 7 bases, and the junction held 1 base outside the gene matches. Germline-derived CDR1 and CDR2 are SEHNR and FQNEAQ (reference sequence). This CDR3 region has 12 residues. General study findings and limits: Donors were mostly white British, more females; clonal diversity possibly underestimated. Per reports, nearly half of all spike-specific TCRs target regions that are unmutated in variants. Only five or six AZD1222 recipients were seropositive at baseline.

With regard to this clone: The antigen remains undetermined.

The sequence was obtained from an adult in good health. The rearrangement links TRBV7-9 to TRBJ1-2, with 7 bases lining up with TRBD1. The sequenced sample was peripheral blood, obtained on day 0 of AZD1222 vaccination. The chain's CDR3 is CASSLPGGGYTF. For the CDR3, the DNA is TGTGCCAGCAGCTTACCAGGGGGTGGCTACACCTTC.